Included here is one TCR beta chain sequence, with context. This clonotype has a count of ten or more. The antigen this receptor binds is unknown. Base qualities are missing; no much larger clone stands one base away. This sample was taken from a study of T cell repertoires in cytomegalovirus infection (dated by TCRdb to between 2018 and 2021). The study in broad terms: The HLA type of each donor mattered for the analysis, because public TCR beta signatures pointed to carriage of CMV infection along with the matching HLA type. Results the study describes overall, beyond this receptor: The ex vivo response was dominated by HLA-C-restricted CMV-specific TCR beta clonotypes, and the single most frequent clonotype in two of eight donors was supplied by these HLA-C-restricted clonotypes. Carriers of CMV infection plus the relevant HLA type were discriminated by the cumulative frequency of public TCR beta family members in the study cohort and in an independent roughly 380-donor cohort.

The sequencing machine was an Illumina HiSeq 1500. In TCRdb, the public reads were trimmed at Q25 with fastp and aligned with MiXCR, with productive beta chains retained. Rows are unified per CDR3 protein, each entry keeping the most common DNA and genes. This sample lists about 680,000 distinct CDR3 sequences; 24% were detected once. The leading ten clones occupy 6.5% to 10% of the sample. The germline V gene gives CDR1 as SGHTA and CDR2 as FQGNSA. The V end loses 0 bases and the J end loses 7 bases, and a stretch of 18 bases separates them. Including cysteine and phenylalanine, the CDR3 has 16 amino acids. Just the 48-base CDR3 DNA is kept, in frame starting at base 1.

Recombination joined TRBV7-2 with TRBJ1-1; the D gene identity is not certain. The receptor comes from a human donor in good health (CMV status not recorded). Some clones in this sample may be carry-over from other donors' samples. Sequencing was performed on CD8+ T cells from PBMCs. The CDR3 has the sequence CASSLATAWIVGEAFF. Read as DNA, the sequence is TGTGCCAGCAGCTTAGCCACAGCATGGATCGTCGGTGAAGCTTTCTTT.